This TCR beta chain appears in the sequencing data of a study of blood T cell repertoires in COVID-19. About the research overall: PBMCs, B-cell-depleted T cells, or T cells were the source of the cDNA or gDNA that made up the material.

Germline loops: CDR1 LGHNA, CDR2 YNFKEQ. J gave up 7 bases and V 1 base, and 8 bases lay outside the gene matches. The CDR3 runs to 17 residues. Produced via immunoSEQ multiplex PCR; TCRdb's table is partial and in-frame only. Of about 190,000 clones listed, around 80% are singletons. The clonotype originates from a woman older than 75 with active or convalescent COVID-19. The sequenced material came from peripheral blood. J is TRBJ1-4 and V is TRBV4-2, with 11 bases matching TRBD1. The chain's CDR3 is CASSQGLSGTGGEKLFF. The CDR3 nucleotides read TGTGCCAGCAGCCAAGGTTTATCCGGGACAGGGGGTGAAAAACTGTTTTTT.